The 18 T cell receptor beta chains listed next were all sequenced from one sample in a study of blood T cells in healthy people across ages. Next came a second PCR, run for roughly 6 to 11 cycles, which used a sample-barcoded 5' primer along with a J-beta primer mix. Each CDR3 protein is one row after TCRdb ran MiXCR on the 5' RACE reads. The data show fewer than 800,000 distinct CDR3 sequences, 20% to 25% seen once. These data were also reused for a study on T cells of mothers and their children.

The specimen sequenced was blood. The receptors were sampled from a boy younger than 18 in good health.

The genes are TRBV12-3 or TRBV12-4 and TRBJ1-1; D unclear. V shed 2 bases and J shed 4 bases, with 8 bases lying between them. The CDR3 runs to 13 residues. The CDR3 loop reads CASSLPAGTEAFF. DNA of the CDR3: TGTGCCAGCAGTTTACCAGCTGGCACTGAAGCTTTCTTT.

This clonotype was picked up a small number of times. V and J are TRBV5-1 and TRBJ2-5, with a possible D match to TRBD2 (5 bases). V shed 5 bases and J shed 0 bases, with 20 bases lying between them. The CDR3 totals 17 residues. Germline V gene data show CDR1 as SGHRS and CDR2 as YFSETQ. This CDR3 reads CASSFGRNHLYQETQYF. The DNA for the CDR3 is TGCGCCAGCAGTTTTGGGAGAAATCATTTGTACCAAGAGACCCAGTACTTC.

This clonotype has just a few counts. The rearrangement links TRBV6-5 to TRBJ2-2; D call uncertain. Germline V lookup: CDR1 MNHEY, CDR2 SVGAGI. The CDR3 is 11 residues long. Trimming left V 9 bases short and J 6 bases short, with 8 bases between. For the CDR3, the DNA is TGTGCCAGTCGTAGGTCCGGGGAGCTGTTTTTT. Translating it yields CASRRSGELFF.

A few counts support this clonotype. This chain joins TRBV6-2 or TRBV6-3 and TRBJ2-1; D gene unclear. This CDR3 has 13 amino acids. Trimming removed 3 bases from V and 8 bases from J, with 11 bases in between. Germline V CDR1 and CDR2: MNHEY, SVGEGT. CDR3 amino acids: CASSYWVRDEQFF. CDR3 bases: TGTGCCAGCAGTTATTGGGTAAGGGATGAGCAGTTCTTC.

The chain combines TRBV28 with TRBJ2-7; 8 bases are shared with TRBD2. This CDR3 region has 16 residues. Germline CDR1 MDHEN, CDR2 SYDVKM. V dropped 6 bases and J dropped 0; count of bases not matched to a gene: 10. CDR3 coding DNA: TGTGCCAGCAGCTATCTAGCGGGCAAGAGCTCCTACGAGCAGTACTTC. Its translation is CASSYLAGKSSYEQYF.

This clonotype was found a few times. The chain employs TRBV12-5 and TRBJ2-5; D is possibly TRBD2 (7 bases). Trimming shortened V by 0 bases and J by 3 bases, and 20 bases separated the two germline ends. The CDR3 has 18 residues. Germline CDR1 and CDR2: LGHNT and FRNRAP. The CDR3 protein is CASGLVPLRGGAEETQYF. The CDR3 DNA is TGTGCTAGTGGTTTGGTCCCCTTGAGGGGGGGGGCTGAAGAGACCCAGTACTTC.

There are many counts of this clonotype. This sequence joins TRBV12-3 or TRBV12-4 and TRBJ1-4, with D unclear. The CDR3 contains 12 residues. Trimming pared 3 bases from V and 5 bases from J, leaving 4 bases between. This CDR3 is CASSFGNEKLFF. The CDR3 nucleotides read TGTGCCAGCAGTTTCGGGAATGAAAAACTGTTTTTT.

This clonotype was seen only a few times. The gene calls are TRBV7-9 and TRBJ2-5; TRBD1 aligns across 7 bases. The germline V gene encodes CDR1 SEHNR and CDR2 FQNEAQ (reference sequence). This CDR3 comprises 15 residues. V gave up 5 bases and J gave up 5 bases; unmatched junction bases: 11. The CDR3 region has the DNA TGTGCCAGCAGCAAACTAACCGACAGGGTTGAGACCCAGTACTTC. It codes for CASSKLTDRVETQYF.

This clonotype turned up a few times. The chain employs TRBV7-2 and TRBJ2-5; 9 nucleotides match TRBD2. V was pared by 3 bases and J by 3 bases, with 5 bases of the junction left unmatched. Per the germline V gene, CDR1 is SGHTA and CDR2 is FQGNSA. The CDR3 sequence is 15 residues long. CDR3 in amino acids: CASSFVAGVEETQYF. CDR3 bases: TGTGCCAGCAGCTTCGTAGCGGGAGTTGAAGAGACCCAGTACTTC.

This clonotype was counted a few times. The chain recombines TRBV20-1 with TRBJ2-3; 8 nucleotides align to TRBD2. The CDR3 has 15 residues. V shed 0 bases, J shed 5 bases, and the junction held 7 bases outside the gene matches. Germline V gene sequence: CDR1 DFQATT, CDR2 SNEGSKA (reference sequence). CDR3 region: CSARDSGRGVDTQYF. The CDR3 bases are TGCAGTGCTAGAGACAGCGGGAGAGGAGTAGATACGCAGTATTTT.

The chain couples TRBV7-3 to TRBJ2-3, with D maybe TRBD2 (5 bases). Germline lookup yields CDR1 SGHTA and CDR2 FQGTGA. CDR3 length: 12 residues. V lost 4 bases and J 7 bases, leaving 9 bases between the germline ends. The CDR3: CASSSDYNTQYF. In DNA form, the CDR3 reads TGTGCCAGCAGCTCCGACTACAATACGCAGTATTTT.

The rearrangement uses TRBV5-1 and TRBJ2-5, with D possibly being TRBD1 (6 bases). The CDR3 contains 14 residues. Germline CDR1 reads SGHRS; CDR2 reads YFSETQ. The V gene lost 4 bases and the J gene lost 0 bases, with 10 bases spanning the gap. CDR3 region: CASSVDSYQETQYF. The CDR3 DNA is TGCGCCAGCAGCGTGGACAGTTACCAAGAGACCCAGTACTTC.

This sequence joins TRBV4-2 and TRBJ2-5; TRBD2 aligns across 11 bases. Germline V CDR1 and CDR2: LGHNA, YNFKEQ. J was trimmed by 5 bases and V by 0 bases; bases with no gene match: 14. The CDR3 contains 19 residues. The CDR3 sequence is CASSQDIISGRARGETQYF. The CDR3 DNA sequence: TGTGCCAGCAGCCAAGATATCATTAGCGGGAGGGCCAGGGGGGAGACCCAGTACTTC.

A few counts support this clonotype. The chain employs TRBV3-1 and TRBJ2-7; no reliable D call. Germline CDR1 is LGHDT and CDR2 is YNNKEL (reference sequence). The V and J ends lost 4 bases and 1 base respectively, with 11 bases between them. The CDR3 has 14 residues. This chain's CDR3 is CASSLASVSYEQYF. Here the CDR3 DNA reads TGTGCCAGCAGCCTCGCCAGCGTTTCCTACGAGCAGTACTTC.

This rearrangement joins TRBV27 to TRBJ2-1; D is uncertain. This CDR3 region has 14 residues. The germline CDR1 and CDR2 sequences are MNHEY and SMNVEV (reference sequence). Deletions cut 5 bases from V and 1 base from J, with 9 bases between. In nucleotides, the CDR3 is TGTGCCAGCAGTCCTAGGGCGTCCTACAATGAGCAGTTCTTC. Translating it yields CASSPRASYNEQFF.

This clonotype was detected only a few times. The chain carries TRBV28 and TRBJ2-2, with D unclear. This CDR3 is built from 15 residues. Trimming stripped 3 bases from V and 0 bases from J, with 8 bases between. Germline CDR1 MDHEN, CDR2 SYDVKM. DNA of the CDR3: TGTGCCAGCAGTTTTGAGGCCGCGAACACCGGGGAGCTGTTTTTT. Translated, it gives CASSFEAANTGELFF.

The chain has TRBV21-1 and TRBJ2-7. TRBV21-1 is shown as a pseudogene. CDR3 length: 12 residues. CDR3 in amino acids: CASSKIAYEQYF. CDR3 nucleotide sequence: TGTGCCAGCAGCAAAATAGCCTACGAGCAGTACTTC.

This clonotype turned up a few times. V and J are TRBV5-1 and TRBJ1-6, with 9 bases matching TRBD1. The CDR3 is 15 residues long. Germline CDR1 reads SGHRS; CDR2 reads YFSETQ. The ends lost 5 bases at V and 8 bases at J; junction bases unmatched: 8. CDR3 DNA sequence: TGCGCCAGCAGGGTACAGGGGGCTGTGGATTCACCCCTCCACTTT. Translation gives CASRVQGAVDSPLHF.